This TCR beta chain appears in the sequencing data of a study of graft-versus-host responses after intestinal transplantation (dated by TCRdb to the early 2020s). Regarding the complete study: Recipients received multivisceral, liver-intestinal, or isolated intestinal transplants. All recipients received anti-thymocyte globulin induction followed by maintenance tacrolimus and steroids for roughly three years. Bulk TCR-beta CDR3 sequencing was used to track graft-versus-host and host-versus-graft alloreactive T cell clones in the graft, circulation and bone marrow after intestinal transplantation. To identify alloreactive clones, pre-transplant mixed lymphocyte reaction products were sequenced and compared with unstimulated pre-transplant donor and recipient T cells. Instead of going to the commercial service, samples from a few later patients were sequenced in-house on an Illumina MiSeq and processed with MiXCR. A peak of at least 4% donor T cells among recipient peripheral blood mononuclear cells was the definition used for donor T cell macrochimerism. The cohort enrolled under 25 intestinal transplant recipients including one retransplant, and a few patients lacking pretransplant specimens were excluded. Summary of the overall study and its limitations: The relatively low number and heterogeneity of intestinal transplant patients limited the conclusions. GvH clones were detected in recipient bone marrow, and some of these GvH clones were observed earlier in ileal mucosa or blood, consistent with an intestinal mucosal origin. In the allografts of patients with donor T cell macrochimerism, GvH to HvG T cell clonal ratios were high. Early after transplant, peak levels of circulating GvH clones were found to be associated with declines in HvG clones.

In its sample, this clone was seen once. What antigen it recognizes has not been identified. Base-call qualities are not available, and no considerably larger clone is one nucleotide away. In the paper's terms, the time point label means: cells obtained before transplantation from donor or recipient. CD3+CD4+ and CD3+CD8+ populations were FACS-sorted from unstimulated pre-transplant donor and recipient cells taken from spleen or lymph nodes. There are 17 amino acids in the CDR3, from cysteine to phenylalanine inclusive. This entry keeps only the CDR3 DNA: 51 bases, framed from base 1. CDR1 and CDR2, looked up from the germline V gene, are SGHDT and YYEEEE. Deletion took 1 base off V and 0 bases off J, with a span of 14 bases between the germline ends. Libraries were prepared through the immunoSEQ multiplex PCR assay. For most patients, genomic DNA was isolated using the Qiagen DNeasy Blood and Tissue Kit and was shipped frozen to Adaptive Biotechnologies for TCR sequencing. Adaptive Biotechnologies carried out high-throughput TCR-beta CDR3 sequencing of genomic DNA for most patients. As for how the authors treated the data: Adaptive's ImmunoSEQ software was the source of the TCR sequencing data for fewer than 20 patients, while three other patients were processed with MiXCR and VDJtools. To correct CD4 versus CD8 sorting errors, any sequence found in both subsets at a frequency ratio below 5:1 was removed. Because the origin of CDR3 nucleotide sequences shared between donor and recipient could not be assigned, those sequences were removed. Alloreactive clones required at least 2-fold expansion over unstimulated cells and minimum CFSE-low frequency of 0.002% (template counts) or 0.001% (read counts). Clones were considered mappable if detected in sequenced pre-transplant spleen, lymph node, or MLR CFSE-low populations of the donor or recipient. The cumulative frequency of alloreactive clones was calculated as a percentage of all sequences, weighted by copy number. TCRdb holds this immuneACCESS table with in-frame rearrangements only. Some clones are missing; in checked studies, unresolved V genes explain under half, and the rest has no known cause. V, J and clone size were drawn from that table, and D and trimming were deduced from the DNA. The sample includes around 130,000 clones, with 85% to 95% observed a single time. The top ten hold over 0.15% of the sample.

This sequence uses TRBV5-6 and TRBJ1-5; no D segment can be confidently identified. This specimen consisted of unstimulated CD4+ T cells sorted from spleen or lymph node cells, obtained before intestinal transplant. The TCR was taken from a human donor who received an intestinal transplant. CDR3 reads: CASSLLGSKGSNQPQHF. The sequence in DNA is TGTGCCAGCAGCTTGTTGGGCAGTAAGGGTAGCAATCAGCCCCAGCATTTT.